This T cell receptor (beta chain) was recorded in a study of CD8 T cells in Susac syndrome (dated 2019 in TCRdb). In terms of the full investigation: Among the Susac syndrome patients who were sequenced, clinically active disease was present in six and clinical remission was observed in fewer than 10. Repertoire sequencing was used to test whether CD8+ T cell activation and differentiation in Susac syndrome was antigen driven. At the time of blood withdrawal, Susac syndrome patients were either therapy-naive, taking corticosteroids (with some also receiving IVIg), or on IVIg alone. The study compared CD8+ T cell repertoire clonality among roughly 12 healthy donors, some 14 Susac syndrome patients and approximately 16 multiple sclerosis patients. Here is what the overall study found, with its caveats: Clonal expansion was observed in Susac syndrome CD8+ repertoires, with the highest expansion in CD8+ TEMRA cells and greater expansion in clinically active than in remitting patients. Looking at Susac-specific public clones, the researchers identified some 15 in the total CD8+ repertoire and roughly 5 in the CD8+ TEMRA repertoire. The TCR sequencing and HLA analysis was acknowledged to have included a relatively small number of individuals.

RNA was extracted with the RNeasy kit and roughly 0.45 to 1 ug was reverse transcribed using random hexamers. The immunoSEQ multiplex PCR assay, covering 54 Vbeta and 13 Jbeta segments, was used to amplify TCR beta CDR3 regions. PCR amplification bias was corrected using a synthetic template baseline for primer optimization and computational correction. The source study handled its data this way. Reads were annotated to V, D and J genes per IMGT and analyzed with immunoSEQ Analyzer, keeping only productive sequences. Clonality was calculated as one minus the Shannon entropy normalized by log2 of the number of productive unique sequences. Public and private clones were assessed among the 100 most prevalent clones of each patient and control. Clones were defined as Susac-specific when absent from the healthy and MS cohorts, from about 1,100 published viral clones and from other ImmuneACCESS disease sequences. TCRdb applied fastp at Q25 and MiXCR to the public reads, then kept only in-frame beta chains. Rows merge per CDR3 protein into single entries with the most common DNA and genes. These V and J calls are TCRdb output, not the study's own analysis. Counted in this sample were over 70,000 distinct CDR3 sequences; approximately 96% of them appeared once. In total, the top ten clones hold about 0.68% of the sample.

With regard to this clonotype: The specificity of this receptor is unknown. No per-base quality is available; no much larger clone lies one base away.

High-throughput TCR beta sequencing profiled peripheral blood CD8+ and CD4+ T cells from healthy donors, Susac syndrome patients and multiple sclerosis patients. The Susac syndrome patients fulfilled recently defined diagnostic criteria for either definite or probable disease. Bulk CD8+ and CD4+ T cells were purified by magnetic negative isolation, while CD8+ TEMRA cells were enriched using FACS. Blood was drawn into EDTA tubes, processed within 24 hours, and PBMCs were isolated by density gradient centrifugation. PBMCs intended for TCR sequencing were cryopreserved in liquid nitrogen and thawed later in a water bath at 37 degrees C. Purity of sorted or isolated CD4+, CD8+ and CD8+ TEMRA cells was at least 90%. Based on the germline V gene, the CDR1 and CDR2 sequences are MNHEY and SVGEGT. Cut back by 0 bases and 6 bases, the V and J ends lie 8 bases apart. Including the terminal cysteine and phenylalanine, the CDR3 comprises 13 residues. Only the CDR3 DNA is retained, 39 bases long and in frame from the first base.

The sequence was obtained from a human donor with Susac syndrome. The rearranged segments are TRBV6-2 or TRBV6-3 and TRBJ1-2; TRBD1 is perhaps the D gene, given 6 matching bases. Input material: CD8+ T cells from PBMCs. The CDR3 protein: CASSYSRTDGYTF. The DNA reads TGTGCCAGCAGTTACTCCAGGACAGATGGCTACACCTTC.